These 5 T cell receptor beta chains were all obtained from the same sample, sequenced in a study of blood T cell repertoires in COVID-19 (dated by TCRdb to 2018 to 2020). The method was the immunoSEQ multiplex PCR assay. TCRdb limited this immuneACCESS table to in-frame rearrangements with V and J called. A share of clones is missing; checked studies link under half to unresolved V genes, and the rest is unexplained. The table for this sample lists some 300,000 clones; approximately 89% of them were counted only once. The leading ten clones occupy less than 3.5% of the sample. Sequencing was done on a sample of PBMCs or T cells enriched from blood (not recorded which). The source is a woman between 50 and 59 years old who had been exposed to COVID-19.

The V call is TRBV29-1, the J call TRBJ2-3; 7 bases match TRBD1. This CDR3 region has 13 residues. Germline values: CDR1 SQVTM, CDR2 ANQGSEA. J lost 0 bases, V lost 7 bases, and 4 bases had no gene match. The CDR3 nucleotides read TGCAGCGCCCGGGACAGTAGCACAGATACGCAGTATTTT. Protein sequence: CSARDSSTDTQYF.

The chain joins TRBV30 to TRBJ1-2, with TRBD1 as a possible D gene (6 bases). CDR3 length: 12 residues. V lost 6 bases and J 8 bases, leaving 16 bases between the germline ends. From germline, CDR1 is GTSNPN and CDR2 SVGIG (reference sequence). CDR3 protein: CACWAGAKGYTF. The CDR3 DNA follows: TGTGCCTGCTGGGCGGGGGCTAAGGGCTACACCTTC.

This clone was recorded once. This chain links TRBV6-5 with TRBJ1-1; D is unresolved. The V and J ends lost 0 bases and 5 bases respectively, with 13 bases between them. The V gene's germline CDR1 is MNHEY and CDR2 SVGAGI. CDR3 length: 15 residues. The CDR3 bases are TGTGCCAGCAGTTACTCGCGGGGTGGGAAGACTGAAGCTTTCTTT. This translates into CASSYSRGGKTEAFF.

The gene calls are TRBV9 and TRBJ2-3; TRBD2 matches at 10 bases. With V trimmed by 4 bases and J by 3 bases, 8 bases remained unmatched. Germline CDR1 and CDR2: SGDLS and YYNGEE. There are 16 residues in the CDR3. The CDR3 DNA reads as TGTGCCAGCAGCCCCCCCCGAGCGGGGGGGACAGATACGCAGTATTTT. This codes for CASSPPRAGGTDTQYF.

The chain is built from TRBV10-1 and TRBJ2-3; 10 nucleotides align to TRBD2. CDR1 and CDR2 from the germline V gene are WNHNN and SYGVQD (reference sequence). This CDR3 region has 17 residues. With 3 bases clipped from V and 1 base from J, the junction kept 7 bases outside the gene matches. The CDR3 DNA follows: TGCGCCAGCAGTGACCGGGCTAGCGGGGGAGGCACAGATACGCAGTATTTT. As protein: CASSDRASGGGTDTQYF.